The rows below give T cell receptor beta chains drawn from one sample of a study of response to subunit inactivated influenza vaccine. TCRdb itself ran the RT-PCR reads through MiXCR, one entry per CDR3 protein. The table shows 400,000 to 650,000 distinct CDR3 sequences, with roughly 7.6% occurring only once. Here the sequenced sample was PBMCs from blood, taken roughly 24 months after vaccination. These TCRs come from a man aged 50-75 years who received an inactivated influenza vaccine. Each CDR3 is given with its conserved first and last residue. A D gene is named only where the DNA matches it firmly. Size is omitted from some rows. Given values are once, few, many or a class for expanded clones.

V	J	size	D	CDR3	DNA
TRBV12-3/TRBV12-4	TRBJ2-1	many	-	CATSLAGGNEQFF	TGTGCCACCTCGTTAGCTGGAGGCAATGAGCAGTTCTTC
TRBV20-1	TRBJ2-3	many	-	CSAGVHDTQYF	TGCAGTGCTGGGGTCCATGATACGCAGTATTTT
TRBV13	TRBJ1-1	-	TRBD1	CASSWWTGEDTEAFF	TGTGCCAGCAGCTGGTGGACAGGGGAGGACACTGAAGCTTTCTTT
TRBV6-4	TRBJ1-2	once	-	CASSATGIRYTF	TGTGCCAGCAGCGCTACAGGGATCCGCTACACCTTC
TRBV29-1	TRBJ1-1	few	-	CSVSQGPTEAFF	TGCAGCGTCAGTCAGGGGCCCACTGAAGCTTTCTTT
TRBV5-1	TRBJ1-1	few	TRBD1	CASSFTGVENTEAFF	TGCGCCAGCAGCTTCACAGGGGTTGAGAACACTGAAGCTTTCTTT
TRBV29-1	TRBJ1-1	many	-	CSVHRVMNTEAFF	TGCAGCGTCCACAGGGTAATGAACACTGAAGCTTTCTTT
TRBV18	TRBJ1-4	-	TRBD1	CASSQGAPFDEKLFF	TGTGCCAGCTCACAGGGGGCGCCCTTTGATGAAAAACTGTTTTTT
TRBV27	TRBJ2-5	-	-	CASSRGPLETQYF	TGTGCCAGCAGTCGGGGCCCCTTGGAGACCCAGTACTTC
TRBV7-6	TRBJ2-1	-	-	CASSLYSAYNEQFF	TGTGCCAGCAGCTTATATTCTGCCTACAATGAGCAGTTCTTC
TRBV6-5	TRBJ2-7	few	TRBD1	CASSYDPTTGFYEQYF	TGTGCCAGCAGTTACGATCCGACGACAGGGTTCTACGAGCAGTACTTC
TRBV9	TRBJ2-3	few	-	CASSFTHATDTQYF	TGTGCCAGCAGCTTCACCCACGCGACAGATACGCAGTATTTT
TRBV20-1	TRBJ1-5	few	-	CSVKAHTGNQPQHF	TGCAGTGTTAAGGCCCATACAGGGAATCAGCCCCAGCATTTT
TRBV3-1	TRBJ2-7	many	-	CASSRAAYEQYF	TGTGCCAGCAGCCGTGCAGCCTACGAGCAGTACTTC
TRBV5-1	TRBJ1-2	few	-	CASSPGHSNGYTF	TGCGCCAGCAGCCCCGGTCACTCGAATGGCTACACCTTC
TRBV6-1	TRBJ2-3	-	TRBD2	CASSPGSGSSDTQYF	TGTGCCAGCAGTCCGGGGAGCGGGAGCTCAGATACGCAGTATTTT
TRBV19	TRBJ1-6	-	-	CASRRKNSPLHF	TGTGCCAGTAGACGGAAGAACTCACCCCTCCACTTT
TRBV11-2	TRBJ2-5	many	-	CASSSGRETQYF	TGTGCCAGCAGTTCTGGGAGGGAGACCCAGTACTTC
TRBV9	TRBJ2-1	few	-	CASSGGLQPHSYNEQFF	TGTGCCAGCAGCGGCGGACTTCAACCGCACTCCTACAATGAGCAGTTCTTC
TRBV12-3/TRBV12-4	TRBJ2-3	many	-	CASSRLGSTDTQYF	TGTGCCAGCAGTCGACTGGGGAGCACAGATACGCAGTATTTT
TRBV11-2	TRBJ2-3	many	TRBD2	CASSLGAGTGGTDTQYF	TGTGCCAGCAGCTTAGGAGCGGGAACAGGAGGAACAGATACGCAGTATTTT
TRBV11-2	TRBJ2-2	-	TRBD2	CASSLLAGPGELFF	TGTGCCAGCAGCTTACTAGCGGGACCCGGGGAGCTGTTTTTT
TRBV7-9	TRBJ2-2	few	-	CASGATSDTGELFF	TGTGCCAGCGGCGCCACTTCGGACACCGGGGAGCTGTTTTTT
TRBV5-1	TRBJ2-1	many	-	CASSTVGLSSYNEQFF	TGCGCCAGCAGTACGGTTGGGCTGAGCTCCTACAATGAGCAGTTCTTC
TRBV18	TRBJ2-4	many	TRBD1	CASSRGQGAKNIQYF	TGTGCCAGCTCACGGGGCCAGGGGGCAAAAAACATTCAGTACTTC
TRBV7-2	TRBJ2-3	many	TRBD2	CASSFGLAGRADTQYF	TGTGCCAGCAGCTTTGGACTAGCGGGTCGGGCAGATACGCAGTATTTT
TRBV5-4	TRBJ1-6	few	-	CASSQAGTPNSPLHF	TGTGCCAGCAGCCAGGCCGGGACCCCAAATTCACCCCTCCACTTT
TRBV20-1	TRBJ2-7	few	-	CSARDLGDSTYEQYF	TGCAGTGCTAGAGATCTCGGGGATTCGACCTACGAGCAGTACTTC
TRBV7-8	TRBJ2-2	many	-	CASSPSRRSNTGELFF	TGTGCCAGCAGCCCCTCCCGAAGATCGAACACCGGGGAGCTGTTTTTT
TRBV2	TRBJ1-1	many	-	CASTTDYTEAFF	TGTGCCAGCACGACAGATTACACTGAAGCTTTCTTT
TRBV5-1	TRBJ2-7	many	-	CASSLGQFKSEQYF	TGCGCCAGCAGCTTGGGGCAGTTCAAGTCCGAGCAGTACTTC
TRBV3-1	TRBJ1-2	many	-	CASSLWGREDRYGYTF	TGTGCCAGCAGCCTATGGGGAAGGGAGGATCGGTATGGCTACACCTTC
TRBV7-2	TRBJ2-3	few	-	CASSLGFRTNYTDTQYF	TGTGCCAGCAGCTTAGGATTCAGGACTAACTACACAGATACGCAGTATTTT
TRBV27	TRBJ2-1	-	-	CVSSVREFSYNEQFF	TGTGTCAGCAGTGTACGGGAGTTTTCCTACAATGAGCAGTTCTTC
TRBV12-3/TRBV12-4	TRBJ1-2	many	-	CASSLGSGFGYTF	TGTGCCAGCAGTTTAGGGTCCGGGTTTGGCTACACCTTC
TRBV19	TRBJ2-1	-	TRBD2	CASSISSGSHNEQFF	TGTGCCAGTAGTATATCCAGCGGGAGCCACAATGAGCAGTTCTTC